This T cell receptor beta chain derives from a study of blood T cell repertoires in COVID-19. Background on the study: Samples came from the United States, Italy and Spain, spanning acute and convalescent COVID-19. T cells, B-cell-depleted T cells, or PBMCs supplied cDNA or gDNA.

Germline V CDR1 and CDR2: ENHRY, SYGVKD. With V trimmed by 6 bases and J by 6 bases, 8 bases remained unmatched. The CDR3 covers 14 residues. Original data processing: From reference gene primer amplification, estimates of nucleated cell counts were derived. Data came from immunoSEQ multiplex PCR; TCRdb stores just in-frame clones and leaves some out. Clonal size and the V and J genes are those of that table, whereas D and trimming came from the DNA. The sample has some 130,000 clones, nearly 85% seen once. The chain joins TRBV10-3 to TRBJ2-5; the match to TRBD1 covers 9 bases. Sequenced: peripheral blood. This TCR came from a human donor in a cohort sampled during active COVID-19. CDR3 nucleotide sequence: TGTGCCATCAGCGTGGGACAGGGTATTCAGACCCAGTACTTC. It translates to CAISVGQGIQTQYF.